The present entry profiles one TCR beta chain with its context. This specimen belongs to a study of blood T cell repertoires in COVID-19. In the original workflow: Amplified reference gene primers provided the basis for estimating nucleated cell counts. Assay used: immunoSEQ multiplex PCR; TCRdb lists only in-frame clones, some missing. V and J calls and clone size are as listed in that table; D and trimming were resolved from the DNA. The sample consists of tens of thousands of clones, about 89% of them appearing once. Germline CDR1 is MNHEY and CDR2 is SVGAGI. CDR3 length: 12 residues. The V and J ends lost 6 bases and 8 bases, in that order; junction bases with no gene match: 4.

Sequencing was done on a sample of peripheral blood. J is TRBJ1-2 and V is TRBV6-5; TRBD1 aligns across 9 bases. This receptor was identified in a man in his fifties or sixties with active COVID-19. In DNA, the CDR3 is TGTGCCAGCAGCCGGGACAGGGAAGGCTACACCTTC. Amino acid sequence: CASSRDREGYTF.